This record looks at one T cell receptor beta chain sequence and its context. Its antigen is still unknown. This entry is derived from a study of cytomegalovirus exposure and HLA in healthy donors. Looking at the study overall: The roughly 130 validation repertoires used the same platform as the 550 to 850 first-cohort repertoires (as reported by a later analysis).

This CDR3 has 15 residues. The V end was cut by 5 bases, the J end by 4 bases, with 18 bases between. CDR1 is PRHDT, CDR2 FYEKMQ, per germline (reference sequence). Sequencing used immunoSEQ multiplex PCR; TCRdb keeps in-frame clones, though not all of them. Of about 83,000 clones listed, 95% to 96% are singletons. Findings and caveats of the study: Within the 130 or so validation repertoires, first-cohort TCR clusters tended to co-occur, according to a later analysis. The study listed approximately 170 cytomegalovirus-associated TCR beta chains.

The material sequenced was PBMCs. The chain links TRBV13 to TRBJ2-7; possibly TRBD2 for D (6 bases). The clonotype comes from a woman aged 18 to 35 in good health and CMV-seronegative. CDR3 nucleotides: TGTGCCAGCAGCCGCCGCGGGGAGAGGGCATACGAGCAGTACTTC. Amino acid sequence: CASSRRGERAYEQYF.